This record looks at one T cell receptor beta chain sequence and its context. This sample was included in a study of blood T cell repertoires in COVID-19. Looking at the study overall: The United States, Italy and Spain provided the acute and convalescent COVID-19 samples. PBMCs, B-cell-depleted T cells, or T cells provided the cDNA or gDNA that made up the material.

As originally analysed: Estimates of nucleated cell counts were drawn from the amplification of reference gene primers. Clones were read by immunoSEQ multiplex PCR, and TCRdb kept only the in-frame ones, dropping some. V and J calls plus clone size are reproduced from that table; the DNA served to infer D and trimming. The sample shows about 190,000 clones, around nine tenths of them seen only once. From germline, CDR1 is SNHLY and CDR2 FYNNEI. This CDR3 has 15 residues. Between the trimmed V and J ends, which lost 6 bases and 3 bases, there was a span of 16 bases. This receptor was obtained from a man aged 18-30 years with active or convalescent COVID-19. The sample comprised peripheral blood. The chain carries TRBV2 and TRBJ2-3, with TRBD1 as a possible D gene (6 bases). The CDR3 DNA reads TGTGCCAGCAGCGAAAACGGACAGCGGACAGATACGCAGTATTTT. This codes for CASSENGQRTDTQYF.